The present TCR beta chain was sequenced within a study of blood T cell repertoires in COVID-19. As originally analysed: Reference gene primer amplification gave nucleated cell count estimates. TCRdb's table, derived via immunoSEQ multiplex PCR, lists solely in-frame clones and lacks some. V and J calls and clone size follow that table, whereas D and trimming were derived from the DNA. Seen here are over 110,000 clones, 81% observed once, and the top ten hold 7.5% to 9%. This clonotype was obtained from a human donor in a cohort sampled during active COVID-19. The sequenced material came from peripheral blood.

The CDR3 region is CASSQDLGGETWDTQYF. The CDR3 DNA follows: TGCGCCAGCAGCCAAGATCTTGGCGGGGAGACTTGGGATACGCAGTATTTT. V is TRBV4-3 and J is TRBJ2-3; weak D call: TRBD2 (6 bases). The CDR3 loop spans 17 amino acids. V was clipped by 0 bases and J by 6 bases, with 19 bases between them. Germline-derived CDR1 and CDR2 are LGHNA and YSLEER.